This T cell receptor (beta chain) was identified in a study of blood T cell repertoires in COVID-19. Overall study: Acute and convalescent COVID-19 specimens originated in the United States, Italy and Spain. Sources were T cells, B-cell-depleted T cells, or PBMCs; the material itself was cDNA or gDNA.

While infection was still active, Seattle patients were enrolled and then followed longitudinally. Authors' processing steps: By means of reference gene primer amplification, nucleated cell counts were estimated. Clones were sequenced by immunoSEQ multiplex PCR, and TCRdb holds only the in-frame ones, with some missing. That table gives V, J and clone size, and the DNA gave D and trimming. The sample consists of approximately 33,000 clones, around 90% of them appearing once. The specimen sequenced was peripheral blood. This sequence was found in a man between 60 and 75 years old with COVID-19, enrolled during active disease.

As DNA, the CDR3 is TGTGCCAGCAGCCCTAACAGGGATTCCTATGGCTACACCTTC. Translating it yields CASSPNRDSYGYTF. This chain uses TRBV27 with TRBJ1-2; a weak D match, TRBD1 (6 bases). CDR3 length: 14 amino acids. V lost 6 bases to trimming and J lost 4 bases, with 15 bases between them. Germline V gene sequence: CDR1 MNHEY, CDR2 SMNVEV (reference sequence).